This T cell receptor (beta chain) originates from a study of cytomegalovirus exposure and HLA in healthy donors. The wider study: Prior work identified around 120 million unique TCR beta sequences in about 179 million T cells. General study findings and limits: Associated with cytomegalovirus, according to the listing, were approximately 160 TCR beta chains. Earlier analysis yielded a pattern in which most TCR beta V segments were productive about 90% or about 30% of the time.

Comments on this clone: Its cognate antigen is unknown.

Healthy bone marrow donors made up the donors. PCR amplification relied on 60 Vbeta primers (plus 13 Jbeta primers). Measured with immunoSEQ multiplex PCR; TCRdb has only the in-frame clones, and not every one. The repertoire consists of roughly 150,000 clones, with about two thirds occurring once and the leading ten covering 8.5% to 12%. The CDR3 is made up of 13 amino acids. Germline V gene sequence: CDR1 MNHEY, CDR2 SMNVEV (reference sequence). V shed 2 bases and J shed 9 bases, with 11 bases lying between them. Sequencing input: PBMCs. This clonotype originated in a man aged 25-45 years in good health and CMV-seropositive. The V call is TRBV27, the J call TRBJ2-1; D not certain. The CDR3 DNA reads TGTGCCAGCAGTTTAATGGGCGCGACTGAGCAGTTCTTC. It specifies CASSLMGATEQFF.